Following are 4 T cell receptor beta chains from one sample sequenced in a study of T cell repertoires in cytomegalovirus infection. TCRdb processed the reads anew with MiXCR; each CDR3 protein has one entry. The sample yields approximately 600,000 distinct CDR3 sequences, around two fifths seen once. Their specific antigens are unknown. The starting material was cultured PBMCs, obtained from culture after CMV antigen stimulation. Source of these receptors: a human donor in good health (CMV status not recorded). Some clones in this sample may be carry-over from other donors' samples.

The chain employs TRBV7-2 and TRBJ2-1, with 7 bases that match TRBD2. The CDR3 has 13 residues. In germline, CDR1 is SGHTA, CDR2 FQGNSA. Trimming cost V 10 bases and J 2 bases; bases outside gene matches: 5. The CDR3: CATQRGTYNEQFF. The DNA of the CDR3 is TGTGCCACCCAGCGGGGTACCTACAATGAGCAGTTCTTC.

In DNA form, the CDR3 reads TGTGCCAGCAGCCAGGGACTAGCATTCTACGAGCAGTACTTC. This encodes CASSQGLAFYEQYF. The gene calls are TRBV7-8 and TRBJ2-7, with 9 bases aligning to TRBD2. CDR1 and CDR2 (germline): SGHVS, FQNEAQ. The CDR3 length is 14 residues. The ends lost 5 bases at V and 3 bases at J; junction bases unmatched: 5.

The chain uses TRBV7-9 and TRBJ2-1; TRBD1 agrees at 7 bases. CDR1 is SEHNR, CDR2 FQNEAQ, per germline (reference sequence). The CDR3 is 15 amino acids. V trimming: 2 bases; J trimming: 5 bases; junction bases outside the gene matches: 6. The CDR3 DNA reads as TGTGCCAGCAGCTTAACCCGGACAGGCCACAATGAGCAGTTCTTC. Translated: CASSLTRTGHNEQFF.

This clonotype was detected only a few times. The chain carries TRBV7-8 and TRBJ2-3; no reliable D call. Germline values: CDR1 SGHVS, CDR2 FQNEAQ. Trimming removed 6 bases from V and 6 bases from J, with 13 bases in between. The CDR3 is 13 amino acids. This CDR3 reads CASRFSVLDTQYF. The DNA for the CDR3 is TGTGCCAGCAGATTCAGTGTCCTGGATACGCAGTATTTT. The full variable domain, its missing parts supplied by reference TRBV7-8 and TRBJ2-3, is GAGVSQSPRYKVAKRGQDVALRCDPISGHVSLFWYQQALGQGPEFLTYFQNEAQLDKSGLPSDRFFAERPEGSVSTLKIQRTQQEDSAVYLCASRFSVLDTQYFGPGTRLTVL.